Included here is one T cell receptor beta chain sequence, with context. The antigen is undetermined. TCRdb keeps only in-frame clones here, not all; method: immunoSEQ multiplex PCR. The sample consists of 66,000 or so clones, 85% to 95% of them appearing once. From germline, CDR1 is SGHVS and CDR2 FQNEAQ. V was cut by 5 bases and J by 5 bases, with 12 bases left in between. The CDR3 loop spans 13 amino acids. This record comes from a study of T cells after posttransplantation cyclophosphamide. Whole-study findings and limits: Donor CD8+ memory clones often dominated recipient blood repertoires at later times. TRB overlap between skin or GI tissue T cells and blood was limited. After PTCy, TRB diversity resembled that of CNI/methotrexate controls.

The related graft donor's blood sample was taken on the day of bone marrow donation. The rearrangement links TRBV7-8 to TRBJ1-1; D may be TRBD1 (6 bases). The sample was PBMCs. The origin of this receptor is a woman between 25 and 40 years old in good health and a related stem cell transplant donor. CDR3 region: CASSVHRETEAFF. The CDR3 DNA sequence: TGTGCCAGCAGCGTCCACAGGGAGACTGAAGCTTTCTTT.